The 10 T cell receptor beta chains below come from one sample, sequenced in a study of shared clonotypes between healthy human individuals. TCRdb keeps only in-frame clones here, not all; method: immunoSEQ multiplex PCR. This table holds 300,000 to 350,000 clones, 73% found once. Sequenced: memory CD4+ T cells sorted from blood. The subset here: CD45RA-negative fraction. These receptors were collected from a man aged 30 to 45 in good health.

This sequence joins TRBV9 and TRBJ1-4; D gene ambiguous. Between the trimmed V and J ends, which lost 0 bases and 5 bases, there was a span of 11 bases. This CDR3 has 15 amino acids. The germline V gene has CDR1 SGDLS and CDR2 YYNGEE. For the CDR3, the DNA is TGTGCCAGCAGCGTAGGGCAGACGATAAATGAAAAACTGTTTTTT. Its translation is CASSVGQTINEKLFF.

V gene TRBV4-2 combines with J gene TRBJ2-1; the D gene is possibly TRBD2 (6 bases). V lost 0 bases, J lost 2 bases, and 14 bases lay in between. This CDR3 comprises 17 residues. Germline loops: CDR1 LGHNA, CDR2 YNFKEQ. In DNA form, the CDR3 reads TGTGCCAGCAGCCAAGATCGGAGGGGAGGTCCCTACAATGAGCAGTTCTTC. Protein product: CASSQDRRGGPYNEQFF.

This clone was seen a few times. The CDR3 reads CASSRRGQANYGYTF. CDR3 nucleotides: TGTGCCAGCAGCCGCCGGGGGCAAGCTAACTATGGCTACACCTTC. The rearrangement links TRBV7-8 to TRBJ1-2, with D perhaps matching TRBD1 (6 bases). Germline lookup yields CDR1 SGHVS and CDR2 FQNEAQ. This CDR3 contains 15 residues. V lost 5 bases and J lost 0, with 13 bases in between.

The J gene is TRBJ2-5, the V gene TRBV29-1; D could derive from TRBD1 or TRBD2 (5 bases each). This CDR3 is 14 amino acids long. Per germline, CDR1 SQVTM and CDR2 ANQGSEA. V lost 1 base and J 5 bases, leaving 14 bases between the germline ends. DNA for the CDR3: TGCAGCGTTGAAGTCTGGGGCCCGGGGGAGACCCAGTACTTC. The encoded protein is CSVEVWGPGETQYF.

This clone was seen only a few times. This chain links TRBV4-2 with TRBJ2-1, with 9 bases lining up with TRBD2. Germline loops: CDR1 LGHNA, CDR2 YNFKEQ. CDR3 length: 16 amino acids. V lost 0 bases and J lost 3; bases outside the gene matches: 3. The DNA for the CDR3 is TGTGCCAGCAGCCAAGATAGCGGGAGTCGCTACAATGAGCAGTTCTTC. This encodes CASSQDSGSRYNEQFF.

The J gene is TRBJ2-7, the V gene TRBV29-1; D remains ambiguous. The CDR3 is 12 amino acids. From germline, CDR1 is SQVTM and CDR2 ANQGSEA. V shed 2 bases and J shed 2 bases, with 7 bases lying between them. DNA of the CDR3: TGCAGCGTTGAAACGGCGGCCTACGAGCAGTACTTC. The encoded protein is CSVETAAYEQYF.

This chain uses TRBV30 with TRBJ2-4, with D uncertain. The length of the CDR3 is 13 residues. Germline V CDR1 and CDR2: GTSNPN, SVGIG (reference sequence). The V and J ends lost 0 bases and 8 bases respectively, with 11 bases between them. CDR3 DNA: TGTGCCTGGAGTGTGGGTAGTTTGGACATTCAGTACTTC. Translated: CAWSVGSLDIQYF. Using reference TRBV30 and TRBJ2-4 for the parts outside the CDR3, the full variable domain is SQTIHQWPATLVQPVGSPLSLECTVEGTSNPNLYWYRQAAGRGLQLLFYSVGIGQISSEVPQNLSASRPQDRQFILSSKKLLLSDSGFYLCAWSVGSLDIQYFGAGTRLSVL.

The rearrangement links TRBV9 to TRBJ1-2, with D hard to call. The V gene lost 3 bases and the J gene lost 1 base, with 4 bases spanning the gap. The CDR3 runs 12 residues. Germline loops: CDR1 SGDLS, CDR2 YYNGEE. CDR3: CASSENNYGYTF. CDR3 nucleotides: TGTGCCAGCAGCGAAAATAACTATGGCTACACCTTC.

The chain recombines TRBV4-2 with TRBJ2-7; no reliable D call. Germline V gene sequence: CDR1 LGHNA, CDR2 YNFKEQ. The V and J ends lost 0 bases and 4 bases respectively, with 7 bases between them. The CDR3 covers 13 residues. Here the CDR3 reads CASSQDGPYEQYF. In DNA, the CDR3 is TGTGCCAGCAGCCAAGATGGCCCTTACGAGCAGTACTTC.

The rearrangement uses TRBV7-2 and TRBJ2-1; D possibly corresponds to TRBD1 (6 bases). The CDR3 is 18 amino acids. V was shortened by 3 bases and J by 1 base, with 19 bases between the two germline ends. Germline V gene data show CDR1 as SGHTA and CDR2 as FQGNSA. The CDR3 spells CASSFATGPRLSYNEQFF. The CDR3 DNA reads TGTGCCAGCAGCTTCGCCACAGGGCCCCGATTATCCTACAATGAGCAGTTCTTC. The full variable domain, completed using reference TRBV7-2 and TRBJ2-1, is GAGVSQSPSNKVTEKGKDVELRCDPISGHTALYWYRQSLGQGLEFLIYFQGNSAPDKSGLPSDRFSAERTGGSVSTLTIQRTQQEDSAVYLCASSFATGPRLSYNEQFFGPGTRLTVL.